The 8 T cell receptor beta chains in this list originate from one sample, sequenced in a study of blood T cell repertoires in COVID-19. Some clones are missing from TCRdb's copy, which holds only in-frame ones; the method was immunoSEQ multiplex PCR. Of fewer than 300,000 clones in the sample, 83% were seen once. The sequenced material came from peripheral blood. All receptors derive from a woman aged 50 to 60 who had recovered from COVID-19.

V gene TRBV9 combines with J gene TRBJ2-7; unclear D gene. The V gene's germline CDR1 is SGDLS and CDR2 YYNGEE. This CDR3 has 17 residues. V shed 1 base and J shed 4 bases, with 21 bases lying between them. The CDR3 reads CASSVSSGPRGFYEQYF. The CDR3 DNA follows: TGTGCCAGCAGCGTAAGCTCTGGTCCTAGAGGCTTTTACGAGCAGTACTTC.

This clone was seen only once. The gene calls are TRBV24-1 and TRBJ2-3; possible D gene TRBD2, 7 bases. This CDR3 region has 14 residues. V lost 5 bases and J lost 5, with 13 bases in between. Germline-derived CDR1 and CDR2 are KGHDR and SFDVKD. This CDR3 is CATSVGGLGDTQYF. The CDR3 DNA is TGTGCCACCAGTGTGGGGGGGCTCGGAGATACGCAGTATTTT.

The genes are TRBV7-2 and TRBJ1-4; 9 bases agree with TRBD1. V shed 5 bases, J shed 11 bases, and the junction held 12 bases outside the gene matches. The germline gives CDR1 SGHTA, CDR2 FQGNSA. This CDR3 is built from 15 residues. CDR3 loop: CASSPRTGDWGKLFF. CDR3 sequence (DNA): TGTGCCAGCAGCCCCCGGACAGGGGATTGGGGGAAACTGTTTTTT. Looking up the rest from reference TRBV7-2 and TRBJ1-4 gives the full variable domain: GAGVSQSPSNKVTEKGKDVELRCDPISGHTALYWYRQSLGQGLEFLIYFQGNSAPDKSGLPSDRFSAERTGGSVSTLTIQRTQQEDSAVYLCASSPRTGDWGKLFFGSGTQLSVL.

This clone was counted a single time. The V and J genes are TRBV28 and TRBJ2-3; 8 bases are a match to TRBD1. This CDR3 comprises 13 residues. CDR1 is MDHEN and CDR2 is SYDVKM in the germline V gene. With V trimmed by 7 bases and J by 3 bases, 3 bases remained unmatched. CDR3 amino acids: CASTRQGTDTQYF. CDR3 nucleotides: TGTGCCAGCACCCGACAGGGGACAGATACGCAGTATTTT. Combining the CDR3 with reference TRBV28 and TRBJ2-3 gives the whole variable domain DVKVTQSSRYLVKRTGEKVFLECVQDMDHENMFWYRQDPGLGLRLIYFSYDVKMKEKGDIPEGYSVSREKKERFSLILESASTNQTSMYLCASTRQGTDTQYFGPGTRLTVL.

The chain recombines TRBV7-2 with TRBJ2-3; TRBD2 agrees at 12 bases. The ends lost 5 bases at V and 3 bases at J; junction bases unmatched: 9. The germline gives CDR1 SGHTA, CDR2 FQGNSA. The CDR3 is 17 amino acids. CDR3 in amino acids: CASSHWASGGGTDTQYF. The CDR3 region has the DNA TGTGCCAGCAGCCATTGGGCTAGCGGGGGGGGGACAGATACGCAGTATTTT.

The V and J genes are TRBV4-1 and TRBJ1-2, with a tentative D call TRBD1 (6 bases). CDR1 and CDR2 (germline): MGHRA, YSYEKL. The CDR3 spans 15 residues. V lost 5 bases, J lost 5 bases, and 18 bases lay in between. Here the CDR3 DNA reads TGCGCCAGCAGCGTCAGAGGTGCAGGGGAGTATGGCTACACCTTC. This translates into CASSVRGAGEYGYTF.

This clone was seen more than once but under ten times. CDR3 sequence reads: CASSSGTTSDTQYF. The CDR3 nucleotides read TGCGCCAGCAGCTCCGGGACTACCTCCGATACGCAGTATTTT. The chain joins TRBV4-3 to TRBJ2-3; 7 bases are a match to TRBD2. The V gene's germline CDR1 is LGHNA and CDR2 YSLEER. J gave up 6 bases and V 5 bases, and 8 bases lay outside the gene matches. The CDR3 runs to 14 residues.

This chain uses TRBV18 with TRBJ2-2; 9 bases agree with TRBD1. Germline CDR1 and CDR2: KGHSH and LQKENI. The CDR3 runs to 15 residues. Trimming cost V 3 bases and J 6 bases; bases outside gene matches: 5. The CDR3 reads CASSPTTGGPGELFF. The CDR3 DNA is TGTGCCAGCTCACCGACTACAGGGGGCCCCGGGGAGCTGTTTTTT.